These 25 T cell receptor beta chains originate from one sample sequenced in a study of regulatory T cells in long-lasting Graves disease. TCR beta libraries were built with iRepertoire HTBI primers and Arm-PCR of CDR3 regions. TCRdb re-called the multiplex PCR reads with MiXCR, one entry per CDR3 protein. Of fewer than 400,000 distinct CDR3 sequences listed, 15% to 20% are singletons. Time point reported: newly diagnosed GD, antithyroid drugs for less than 3 months. Scientists built the TCR library using RNA that was extracted from PBMCs. The sample in question was peripheral blood mononuclear cells (PBMCs), obtained at new diagnosis, from a patient treated with antithyroid drugs. The source is a female donor with Graves disease.

This clonotype was seen many times. The chain links TRBV11-2 to TRBJ1-6, with no clear D. CDR3 length: 15 amino acids. CDR1 and CDR2 (germline): SGHAT, FQNNGV. V shed 2 bases and J shed 10 bases, with 15 bases lying between them. CDR3 region: CASSLSIGYSSPLHF. The CDR3 coding sequence is TGTGCCAGCAGCTTAAGTATTGGGTATAGCTCACCCCTCCACTTT. The whole variable domain, remainder taken from reference TRBV11-2 and TRBJ1-6, is EAGVAQSPRYKIIEKRQSVAFWCNPISGHATLYWYQQILGQGPKLLIQFQNNGVVDDSQLPKDRFSAERLKGVDSTLKIQPAKLEDSAVYLCASSLSIGYSSPLHFGNGTRLTVT.

This clonotype was observed at least ten times. V and J are TRBV18 and TRBJ2-3; the D gene is possibly TRBD2 (5 bases). The CDR3 consists of 17 residues. The V end was cut by 1 base, the J end by 0 bases, with 14 bases between. The germline CDR1 and CDR2 sequences are KGHSH and LQKENI. CDR3 bases: TGTGCCAGCTCACCACTCGCTAGCCGAACTAGCACAGATACGCAGTATTTT. Its translation: CASSPLASRTSTDTQYF.

The rearrangement uses TRBV12-3 or TRBV12-4 and TRBJ2-1; 13 bases are shared with TRBD2. CDR3 length: 15 residues. J lost 8 bases, V lost 5 bases, and 6 bases had no gene match. The CDR3 loop is CASSHTSGREDEQFF. The CDR3 nucleotides are TGTGCCAGCAGTCACACTAGCGGGAGGGAGGATGAGCAGTTCTTC.

In its sample, this clonotype was seen many times. The chain is built from TRBV7-2 and TRBJ2-7, with TRBD2 matching over 8 bases. Germline V gives CDR1 SGHTA, CDR2 FQGNSA. Trimming took 2 bases from V and 5 from J; bases not matched to a gene: 5. CDR3 length equals 14 residues. The CDR3 reads CASSLQAGANEQYF. In DNA, the CDR3 is TGTGCCAGCAGCTTACAAGCGGGAGCGAACGAGCAGTACTTC.

In this sample, this clonotype turned up once. The V call is TRBV2, the J call TRBJ2-1; 9 bases align to TRBD2. Germline V gene lookup returns CDR1 SNHLY and CDR2 FYNNEI. V was pared by 7 bases and J by 8 bases, with 6 bases of the junction left unmatched. CDR3 length: 13 residues. CDR3 sequence: CASTPSGIDEQFF. In nucleotides, the CDR3 is TGTGCCAGCACGCCTAGCGGGATTGATGAGCAGTTCTTC.

The sample holds many counts of this clonotype. This chain connects TRBV7-2 to TRBJ1-3; possibly TRBD1 for D (5 bases). The CDR3 runs 12 residues. Trimming took 5 bases from V and 9 from J, leaving 11 bases between them. CDR1 is SGHTA and CDR2 is FQGNSA in the germline V gene. Written as DNA, the CDR3 is TGTGCCAGCAGCCAAACTGGGGGCACCATATATTTT. Translating gives CASSQTGGTIYF. Together with reference TRBV7-2 and TRBJ1-3, the CDR3 gives the full variable domain: GAGVSQSPSNKVTEKGKDVELRCDPISGHTALYWYRQSLGQGLEFLIYFQGNSAPDKSGLPSDRFSAERTGGSVSTLTIQRTQQEDSAVYLCASSQTGGTIYFGEGSWLTVV.

As to this clonotype: The likely explanation is a read error, given a far larger clone one base away. Since no conserved phenylalanine or tryptophan closes the CDR3, a read error is the likely cause. The CDR3 protein is CASSPSRGPDTQYC. As DNA, the CDR3 is TGTGCCAGCAGCCCTAGTAGAGGGCCAGATACGCAGTATTGT. This chain uses TRBV7-9 with TRBJ2-3, with D possibly TRBD2 on 5 matching bases. CDR3 length: 14 amino acids. Per the germline V gene, CDR1 is SEHNR and CDR2 is FQNEAQ (reference sequence). Trimming removed 5 bases from V and 4 bases from J, with 13 bases in between.

This clonotype came up many times. This rearrangement joins TRBV28 to TRBJ2-3; D is perhaps TRBD2 (6 bases). Trimming took off 5 bases at V and 4 bases at J, with 16 bases between the two ends. This CDR3 region has 15 residues. Germline loops: CDR1 MDHEN, CDR2 SYDVKM. The CDR3 here is CASSEGLPRADTQYF. The CDR3 coding sequence is TGTGCCAGCAGTGAGGGACTCCCCCGCGCAGATACGCAGTATTTT.

In this sample, this clonotype turned up many times. V usage is TRBV7-8 and J usage is TRBJ1-5, with D unresolved. V gave up 5 bases and J gave up 6 bases, with 20 bases separating them. The CDR3 is 16 residues long. Germline V CDR1 and CDR2: SGHVS, FQNEAQ. The CDR3 DNA reads as TGTGCCAGCAGCCAAAGACGCACCGGGGTCGGTCAGCCCCAGCATTTT. This codes for CASSQRRTGVGQPQHF. Combining the CDR3 with reference TRBV7-8 and TRBJ1-5 gives the whole variable domain GAGVSQSPRYKVAKRGQDVALRCDPISGHVSLFWYQQALGQGPEFLTYFQNEAQLDKSGLPSDRFFAERPEGSVSTLKIQRTQQEDSAVYLCASSQRRTGVGQPQHFGDGTRLSIL.

V gene TRBV5-1 combines with J gene TRBJ1-4, with D tentatively TRBD1 (6 bases). The germline V gene encodes CDR1 SGHRS and CDR2 YFSETQ. Trimming shortened V by 4 bases and J by 2 bases, and 15 bases separated the two germline ends. The CDR3 runs 16 residues. CDR3 protein: CASSQAGRGTNEKLFF. In DNA, the CDR3 is TGCGCCAGCAGCCAAGCAGGGAGGGGGACTAATGAAAAACTGTTTTTT.

At least ten counts were recorded for this clonotype. The genes are TRBV11-2 and TRBJ2-7, with D maybe TRBD2 (5 bases). Trimming cost V 5 bases and J 2 bases, with 19 bases left between them. In germline, CDR1 is SGHAT, CDR2 FQNNGV. The CDR3 sequence is 16 residues long. The CDR3, as DNA: TGTGCCAGCAGCGACTACTACCCTCCAGAAACCTACGAGCAGTACTTC. The encoded protein is CASSDYYPPETYEQYF.

For this clonotype: A much more abundant neighbour one base away suggests this may be a read error. J is TRBJ2-7 and V is TRBV7-9, with 9 bases lining up with TRBD2. The CDR3 contains 15 residues. Trimming removed 5 bases from V and 2 bases from J; junction bases left unmatched: 7. Germline V CDR1 and CDR2: SEHNR, FQNEAQ (reference sequence). CDR3 in amino acids: CASSPRGLATYEQYF. The CDR3 bases are TGTGCCAGCAGCCCTCGGGGACTAGCTACCTACGAGCAGTACTTC. The full variable domain, rest sourced from reference TRBV7-9 and TRBJ2-7, is DTGVSQNPRHKITKRGQNVTFRCDPISEHNRLYWYRQTLGQGPEFLTYFQNEAQLEKSRLLSDRFSAERPKGSFSTLEIQRTEQGDSAMYLCASSPRGLATYEQYFGPGTRLTVT.

A remark on this clonotype: This may arise from a read error, as a much more abundant clone is one base away. The gene calls are TRBV14 and TRBJ2-5; either TRBD1 or TRBD2 may supply D (5 bases each). V was trimmed by 4 bases and J by 11 bases, leaving 26 bases between them. Germline values: CDR1 SGHDN, CDR2 FVKESK. The CDR3 consists of 16 residues. The DNA for the CDR3 is TGTGCCAGCAGCCTCAGGGTGGGAGTGTCCTACAATGAGCAGTACTTC. This encodes CASSLRVGVSYNEQYF.

This clonotype was seen many times. The gene calls are TRBV7-2 and TRBJ2-5, with 11 bases that match TRBD1. Germline V gene data show CDR1 as SGHTA and CDR2 as FQGNSA. The V gene end was trimmed by 5 bases and the J gene end by 4 bases; junction bases not matched to a gene: 9. This CDR3 has 16 amino acids. The CDR3 DNA reads as TGTGCCAGCAGCCAGATCGGACAGGGGGCGGGAGAGACCCAGTACTTC. Protein product: CASSQIGQGAGETQYF.

This clonotype has at least ten counts. The V and J genes are TRBV19 and TRBJ2-6; 12 nucleotides line up with TRBD2. Germline V gives CDR1 LNHDA, CDR2 SQIVND (reference sequence). V gave up 6 bases and J gave up 3 bases; unmatched junction bases: 6. There are 17 residues in the CDR3. CDR3 nucleotide sequence: TGTGCCAGTAGGCGGACTAGCGGGAAACGTGGGGCCAACGTCCTGACTTTC. Translated, it gives CASRRTSGKRGANVLTF. The full variable domain, with the rest looked up from reference TRBV19 and TRBJ2-6, is DGGITQSPKYLFRKEGQNVTLSCEQNLNHDAMYWYRQDPGQGLRLIYYSQIVNDFQKGDIAEGYSVSREKKESFPLTVTSAQKNPTAFYLCASRRTSGKRGANVLTFGAGSRLTVL.

This clonotype was counted many times. The rearrangement uses TRBV12-3 or TRBV12-4 and TRBJ1-2; D unclear. The length of the CDR3 is 11 residues. V gave up 8 bases and J gave up 3 bases, with 7 bases separating them. CDR3 nucleotides: TGTGCCAGCGGGCAAGACTATGGCTACACCTTC. Translation gives CASGQDYGYTF.

J is TRBJ1-2 and V is TRBV7-9; no clear D gene. CDR3 length: 15 amino acids. CDR1 and CDR2 from the germline V gene are SEHNR and FQNEAQ (reference sequence). V shed 2 bases and J shed 1 base, with 11 bases lying between them. In DNA, the CDR3 is TGTGCCAGCAGCTTATCGGAAGGGAATAACTATGGCTACACCTTC. As protein: CASSLSEGNNYGYTF.

Comments on this clonotype: Given a much more abundant clone one base away, this may be a read error. The CDR3 carries no conserved terminal phenylalanine or tryptophan, so it likely arises from a read error. The chain is built from TRBV28 and TRBJ2-7; tentative D call: TRBD2 (5 bases). This CDR3 contains 15 residues. Germline V gives CDR1 MDHEN, CDR2 SYDVKM. Trimming stripped 8 bases from V and 5 bases from J, with 22 bases between. In DNA form, the CDR3 reads TGTGCCAGCCATGAGTCGGACTGGGATCGGGACGAGCAGTACCTC. It yields the protein CASHESDWDRDEQYL.

V is TRBV20-1 and J is TRBJ1-5; D is ambiguous. Trimming took 0 bases from V and 1 from J, leaving 4 bases between them. The CDR3 has 13 amino acids. The germline V gene has CDR1 DFQATT and CDR2 SNEGSKA (reference sequence). The CDR3 here is CSARDVSNQPQHF. CDR3 coding DNA: TGCAGTGCTAGAGATGTCAGCAATCAGCCCCAGCATTTT.

The chain recombines TRBV6-2 or TRBV6-3 with TRBJ2-1; 13 bases line up with TRBD2. The CDR3 consists of 16 residues. Germline CDR1 is MNHEY and CDR2 is SVGEGT. The J segment lost 2 bases and the V segment lost 9 bases, leaving 7 bases of the junction unmatched. CDR3 loop: CASFGLAGEAYNEQFF. The CDR3 DNA reads as TGTGCCAGTTTTGGACTAGCGGGGGAAGCCTACAATGAGCAGTTCTTC.

This clonotype has at least ten counts. The chain combines TRBV13 with TRBJ1-2, with no clear D. This CDR3 contains 15 residues. Germline V lookup: CDR1 PRHDT, CDR2 FYEKMQ (reference sequence). The V gene lost 5 bases and the J gene lost 4 bases, with 17 bases spanning the gap. The CDR3 loop reads CASSKSEGIGYGYTF. CDR3 DNA sequence: TGTGCCAGCAGCAAAAGCGAAGGGATAGGCTATGGCTACACCTTC. The variable domain in full, with the rest retrieved from reference TRBV13 and TRBJ1-2, is AAGVIQSPRHLIKEKRETATLKCYPIPRHDTVYWYQQGPGQDPQFLISFYEKMQSDKGSIPDRFSAQQFSDYHSELNMSSLELGDSALYFCASSKSEGIGYGYTFGSGTRLTVV.

The table lists this clonotype with many counts. The genes are TRBV29-1 and TRBJ1-6; D is possibly TRBD1 (6 bases). Trimming stripped 6 bases from V and 4 bases from J, with 16 bases between. The CDR3 covers 15 residues. Germline V gene lookup returns CDR1 SQVTM and CDR2 ANQGSEA. The DNA of the CDR3 is TGCAGCGTCACGCCCGGGACAAAATATAATTCACCCCTCCACTTT. As protein: CSVTPGTKYNSPLHF.

This clonotype was observed at least ten times. V is TRBV28 and J is TRBJ1-2, with 11 bases lining up with TRBD1. Germline CDR1 reads MDHEN; CDR2 reads SYDVKM. CDR3 length: 17 residues. V shed 6 bases, J shed 2 bases, and the junction held 11 bases outside the gene matches. CDR3 loop: CASRTTGTGGWNYGYTF. The CDR3, as DNA: TGTGCCAGCAGAACAACCGGGACAGGGGGTTGGAACTATGGCTACACCTTC.

Ten or more counts support this clonotype. This sequence joins TRBV18 and TRBJ2-7, with 11 positions matching TRBD2. After removal of 6 bases from V and 4 bases from J, the junction contained 8 bases not matched to a gene. This CDR3 contains 15 residues. Germline V gene lookup returns CDR1 KGHSH and CDR2 LQKENI. In DNA, the CDR3 is TGTGCCAGCTCGCCGACTAGCGGGACGCTGTACGAGCAGTACTTC. Encoded protein: CASSPTSGTLYEQYF.

This clonotype came up many times. The rearrangement joins TRBV20-1 to TRBJ2-7; D possibly corresponds to TRBD2 (6 bases). Trimming left V 3 bases short and J 1 base short, with 13 bases between. Per germline, CDR1 DFQATT and CDR2 SNEGSKA (reference sequence). This CDR3 region has 14 residues. The CDR3 region is CSARYSGPSYEQYF. Written as DNA, the CDR3 is TGCAGTGCTAGGTATAGCGGCCCGTCCTACGAGCAGTACTTC.